The 8 T cell receptor beta chains listed next were all sequenced from one sample in a study of blood T cells in healthy people across ages (dated by TCRdb to between 2015 and 2016). Libraries came from 5' RACE. TCRdb records Illumina HiSeq 2500 as the sequencer. A second roughly 7 to 12 cycle PCR used a sample-barcoded 5' primer and a J-beta primer mix. TCRdb applied fastp at Q25 and MiXCR to the public reads, then kept only in-frame beta chains. Each record represents a unique CDR3 protein, reported with the most common genes and DNA among its rows. This sample holds just under 750,000 distinct CDR3 sequences; around a fifth were observed only once. The ten largest account for around 22% of the sample. Sequenced: blood. These receptors came from a man in his 70s in good health.

The chain links TRBV19 to TRBJ1-5; D unresolved. There are 14 residues in the CDR3. The V and J ends lost 7 bases and 2 bases respectively, with 12 bases between them. Germline CDR1 is LNHDA and CDR2 is SQIVND (reference sequence). CDR3 region: CASKRDLRNQPQHF. The CDR3 coding sequence is TGTGCCAGTAAAAGAGATCTCCGCAATCAGCCCCAGCATTTT.

This clonotype was picked up a small number of times. The chain links TRBV14 to TRBJ2-3; D is uncertain. Per the germline V gene, CDR1 is SGHDN and CDR2 is FVKESK. The CDR3 totals 17 residues. V was cut by 2 bases and J by 0 bases, with 15 bases left in between. In nucleotides, the CDR3 is TGTGCCAGCAGCCAATTGGGTGGGCCGCTGAGCACAGATACGCAGTATTTT. Encoded protein: CASSQLGGPLSTDTQYF.

Written as DNA, the CDR3 is TGCAGTGCTAGTTACCCCCACAGGGAATTGAGGTTGGACACTGAAGCTTTCTTT. It is translated as CSASYPHRELRLDTEAFF. This chain uses TRBV20-1 with TRBJ1-1; a weak D match, TRBD1 (6 bases). Germline V gene lookup returns CDR1 DFQATT and CDR2 SNEGSKA (reference sequence). Between the trimmed V and J ends, which lost 3 bases and 3 bases, there was a span of 26 bases. The length of the CDR3 is 18 residues.

In this sample, this clonotype turned up a few times. The gene calls are TRBV14 and TRBJ2-1, with 9 nucleotides matching TRBD1. With the DNA end fitting TRBJ2-7 better, the J assignment may be wrong. Germline CDR1 and CDR2: SGHDN and FVKESK. The CDR3 contains 13 residues. CDR3 loop: CASSQGTGVEQYF. DNA for the CDR3: TGTGCCAGCAGCCAAGGGACAGGGGTTGAGCAGTACTTC.

This clonotype was seen repeatedly, ten times or more. The V gene is TRBV3-1, the J gene TRBJ2-3; TRBD2 matches 7 bases. V was clipped by 2 bases and J by 0 bases; unmatched bases: 2. This CDR3 region has 15 residues. Germline V gene data show CDR1 as LGHDT and CDR2 as YNNKEL (reference sequence). CDR3 nucleotide sequence: TGTGCCAGCAGCCAAAAAGCGGGGAGCACAGATACGCAGTATTTT. Translation: CASSQKAGSTDTQYF.

This clonotype has ten or more counts. This chain links TRBV20-1 with TRBJ1-5; 8 positions match TRBD1. Germline loops: CDR1 DFQATT, CDR2 SNEGSKA (reference sequence). This CDR3 contains 14 residues. V shed 6 bases and J 6 bases; nucleotides not matched to a gene: 10. Here the CDR3 DNA reads TGCAGTGCAGTACCAGGGGGCCGGGGTCAGCCCCAGCATTTT. Translation: CSAVPGGRGQPQHF.

This clonotype has more than one count but fewer than ten. V usage is TRBV5-5 and J usage is TRBJ1-5; D is unresolved. The CDR3 totals 18 residues. V was trimmed by 2 bases and J by 2 bases, leaving 20 bases between them. Looked up from germline, CDR1 is SGHKS and CDR2 is YYEKEE (reference sequence). The CDR3 DNA follows: TGTGCCAGCAGCTTTGGCCAGCTAACTAATAGGGGCAATCAGCCCCAGCATTTT. It encodes CASSFGQLTNRGNQPQHF.

This clonotype appeared a few times. V and J are TRBV10-3 and TRBJ1-2; the D is unclear. Trimming cost V 2 bases and J 0 bases, with 13 bases left between them. The CDR3 has 16 amino acids. Germline V gene data show CDR1 as ENHRY and CDR2 as SYGVKD. CDR3 residues: CAISEGVRATNYGYTF. CDR3 nucleotide sequence: TGTGCCATCAGTGAGGGGGTAAGGGCAACTAACTATGGCTACACCTTC.